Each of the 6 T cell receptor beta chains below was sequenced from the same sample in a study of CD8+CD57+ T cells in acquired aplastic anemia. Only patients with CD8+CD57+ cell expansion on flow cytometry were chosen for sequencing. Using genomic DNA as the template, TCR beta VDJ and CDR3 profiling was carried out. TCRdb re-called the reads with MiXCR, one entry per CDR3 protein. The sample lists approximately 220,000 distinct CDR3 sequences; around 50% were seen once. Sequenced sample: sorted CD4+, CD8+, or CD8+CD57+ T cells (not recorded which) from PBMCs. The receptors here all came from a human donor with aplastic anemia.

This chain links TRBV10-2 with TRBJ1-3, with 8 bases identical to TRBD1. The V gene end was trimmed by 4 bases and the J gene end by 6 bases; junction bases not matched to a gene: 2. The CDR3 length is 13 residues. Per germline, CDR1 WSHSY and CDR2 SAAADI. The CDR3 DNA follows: TGCGCCAGCAGTGTGGACAGGGAAAACACCATATATTTT. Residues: CASSVDRENTIYF.

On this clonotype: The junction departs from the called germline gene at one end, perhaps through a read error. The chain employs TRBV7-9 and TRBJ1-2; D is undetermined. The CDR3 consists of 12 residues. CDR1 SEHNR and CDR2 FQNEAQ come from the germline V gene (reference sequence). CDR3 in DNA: TGCGCCAGCAGCTCCTCCGACTATGGCTACACCTTC. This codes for CASSSSDYGYTF.

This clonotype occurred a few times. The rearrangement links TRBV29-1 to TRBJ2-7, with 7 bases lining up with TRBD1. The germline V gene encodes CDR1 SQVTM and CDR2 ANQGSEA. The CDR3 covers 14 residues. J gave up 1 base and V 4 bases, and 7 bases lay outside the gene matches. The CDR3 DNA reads TGCAGCGTTGGACAGGGAGACCCTTCCTACGAGCAGTACTTC. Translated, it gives CSVGQGDPSYEQYF.

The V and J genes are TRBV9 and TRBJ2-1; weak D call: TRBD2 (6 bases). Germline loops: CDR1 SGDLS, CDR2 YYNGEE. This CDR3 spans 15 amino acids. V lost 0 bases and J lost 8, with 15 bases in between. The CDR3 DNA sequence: TGTGCCAGCAGCGTAGCTCTGGAGGGGTGGTATGAGCAGTTCTTC. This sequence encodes CASSVALEGWYEQFF.

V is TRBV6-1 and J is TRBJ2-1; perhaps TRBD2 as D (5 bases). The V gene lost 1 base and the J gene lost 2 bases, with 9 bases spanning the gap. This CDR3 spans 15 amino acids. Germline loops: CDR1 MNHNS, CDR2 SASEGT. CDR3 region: CASSEGRVAYNEQFF. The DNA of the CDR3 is TGTGCCAGCAGTGAAGGGCGGGTCGCCTACAATGAGCAGTTCTTC.

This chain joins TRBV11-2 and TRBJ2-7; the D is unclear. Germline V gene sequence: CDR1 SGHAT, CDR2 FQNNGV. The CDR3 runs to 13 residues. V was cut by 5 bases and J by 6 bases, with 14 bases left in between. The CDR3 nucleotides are TGTGCCAGCAGCGATGGATTGTTCGGCGAGCAGTACTTC. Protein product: CASSDGLFGEQYF. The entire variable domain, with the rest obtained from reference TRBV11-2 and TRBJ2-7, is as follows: EAGVAQSPRYKIIEKRQSVAFWCNPISGHATLYWYQQILGQGPKLLIQFQNNGVVDDSQLPKDRFSAERLKGVDSTLKIQPAKLEDSAVYLCASSDGLFGEQYFGPGTRLTVT.